A selection of T cell receptor beta chains follows, all from one sample in a study of cytomegalovirus exposure and HLA in healthy donors. Clones were sequenced by immunoSEQ multiplex PCR, and TCRdb holds only the in-frame ones, with some missing. The repertoire holds around 170,000 clones, with less than 90% as singletons. The sample was PBMCs. The origin of the receptors is a girl aged 5-17 years in good health and CMV-seropositive. Both conserved end residues are part of each CDR3. D genes are given only for firm matches. Some rows have no size entry. The others give once, few or many, or a class for an expanded clone.

v_call: TRBV19
clone_size: NA
j_call: TRBJ2-2
d_call: NA
cdr3_nt: TGTGCCAGTAGTAATTGGCCAGGGCGTTTCACCGGGGAGCTGTTTTTT
cdr3_aa: CASSNWPGRFTGELFF

v_call: TRBV6-1
clone_size: NA
j_call: TRBJ2-5
d_call: TRBD2
cdr3_nt: TGTGCCAGCAGTGAGAGGACGGGAGGAGGAGAGACCCAGTACTTC
cdr3_aa: CASSERTGGGETQYF

v_call: TRBV6-5
clone_size: NA
j_call: TRBJ2-3
d_call: TRBD1
cdr3_nt: TGTGCCAGCAGTTACACAGGGGACACAGATACGCAGTATTTT
cdr3_aa: CASSYTGDTDTQYF

v_call: TRBV10-2
clone_size: NA
j_call: TRBJ1-3
d_call: TRBD1
cdr3_nt: TGCGCCAGCAGTGGTTCGGGACAGTTCTACTCTGGAAACACCATATATTTT
cdr3_aa: CASSGSGQFYSGNTIYF

v_call: TRBV7-8
clone_size: NA
j_call: TRBJ2-1
d_call: NA
cdr3_nt: TGTGCCAGCAGCTCCTTGACCACAGGTTACAATGAGCAGTTCTTC
cdr3_aa: CASSSLTTGYNEQFF

v_call: TRBV28
clone_size: NA
j_call: TRBJ2-7
d_call: TRBD2
cdr3_nt: TGTGCCAGCAGTTCGCCCACTAGCGGGAGGAACTACGAGCAGTACTTC
cdr3_aa: CASSSPTSGRNYEQYF

v_call: TRBV6-6
clone_size: NA
j_call: TRBJ2-7
d_call: NA
cdr3_nt: TGTGCCAGCTCGACGGACACCTACGAGCAGTACTTC
cdr3_aa: CASSTDTYEQYF

v_call: TRBV9
clone_size: NA
j_call: TRBJ1-3
d_call: NA
cdr3_nt: TGTGCCAGCACAGGGCCTGGAAACACCATATATTTT
cdr3_aa: CASTGPGNTIYF

v_call: TRBV11-3
clone_size: NA
j_call: TRBJ2-3
d_call: NA
cdr3_nt: TGTGCCAGCAGCGCCCGGGACTCGAGTCACACAGATACGCAGTATTTT
cdr3_aa: CASSARDSSHTDTQYF

v_call: TRBV4-1
clone_size: NA
j_call: TRBJ2-7
d_call: TRBD1
cdr3_nt: TGCGCCAGCAGCCAAGGCTCCGGGACAGGGAGAAACGAGCAGTACTTC
cdr3_aa: CASSQGSGTGRNEQYF

v_call: TRBV6-1
clone_size: NA
j_call: TRBJ1-5
d_call: NA
cdr3_nt: TGTGCCAGCAGTGATTTATCTCTAGACCAGCCCCAGCATTTT
cdr3_aa: CASSDLSLDQPQHF

v_call: TRBV6-5
clone_size: NA
j_call: TRBJ2-7
d_call: NA
cdr3_nt: TGTGCCAGCAGTTACGATTGGCAGGCTCAGCAGTACTTC
cdr3_aa: CASSYDWQAQQYF

v_call: TRBV6-5
clone_size: NA
j_call: TRBJ2-7
d_call: NA
cdr3_nt: TGTGCCAGCAGTTACTCTCGAAGGAGGGCCGTTTTGTACTTC
cdr3_aa: CASSYSRRRAVLYF

v_call: TRBV4-1
clone_size: once
j_call: TRBJ1-5
d_call: TRBD1
cdr3_nt: TGCGCCAGCAGCCAGGACAGGGGGCATGGTCAGCCCCAGCATTTT
cdr3_aa: CASSQDRGHGQPQHF

v_call: TRBV5-6
clone_size: once
j_call: TRBJ2-7
d_call: NA
cdr3_nt: TGTGCCAGCAGCTTGGCGGTACCCTACGAGCAGTACTTC
cdr3_aa: CASSLAVPYEQYF

v_call: TRBV10-3
clone_size: NA
j_call: TRBJ2-7
d_call: TRBD2
cdr3_nt: TGTGCCATCAGCCGGGGGGGGGATTACGAGCAGTACTTC
cdr3_aa: CAISRGGDYEQYF

v_call: TRBV30
clone_size: NA
j_call: TRBJ2-5
d_call: TRBD1
cdr3_nt: TGTGCCTGGAGCCCTGGGACAGGGCCGAGGGAGACCCAGTACTTC
cdr3_aa: CAWSPGTGPRETQYF

v_call: TRBV7-9
clone_size: NA
j_call: TRBJ2-3
d_call: TRBD2
cdr3_nt: TGTGCCACTCTGGATAGCGGGTGGGGAGATACGCAGTATTTT
cdr3_aa: CATLDSGWGDTQYF

v_call: TRBV10-3
clone_size: NA
j_call: TRBJ2-5
d_call: TRBD2
cdr3_nt: TGTGCCATCAGTGAAAAGACTAGCGGGAAGGGAGAGACCCAGTACTTC
cdr3_aa: CAISEKTSGKGETQYF

v_call: TRBV5-1
clone_size: NA
j_call: TRBJ1-1
d_call: TRBD1
cdr3_nt: TGCGCCAGCAGCTCCGGACGACAGGGGAACACTGAAGCTTTCTTT
cdr3_aa: CASSSGRQGNTEAFF

v_call: TRBV29-1
clone_size: NA
j_call: TRBJ2-5
d_call: TRBD1
cdr3_nt: TGCAGCGTTGATAGAGACAGGGGAAGAGAGACCCAGTACTTC
cdr3_aa: CSVDRDRGRETQYF

v_call: TRBV5-8
clone_size: NA
j_call: TRBJ1-5
d_call: TRBD1
cdr3_nt: TGTGCCAGCAGCCTATTTTATGGGACAGGGGGGCAGCCCCAGCATTTT
cdr3_aa: CASSLFYGTGGQPQHF

v_call: TRBV29-1
clone_size: once
j_call: TRBJ2-3
d_call: TRBD2
cdr3_nt: TGCAGCGTTAAGGCGGGAGGGGCAGATACGCAGTATTTT
cdr3_aa: CSVKAGGADTQYF